One sample yielded the 30 T cell receptor beta chains listed below, sequenced in a study of post-analysis software for immune sequencing data (dated by TCRdb to the mid-2010s). What the work shows at the level of the full study, not this receptor alone: Significantly higher frequencies in patients than in controls were found for roughly five TRBV segments, including TRBV5-6, TRBV5-1 and TRBV20-1.

These receptors have no identified antigens. Library construction relied on PCR. The run used an Illumina HiSeq 2500. To reduce PCR and sequencing biases, unique molecular identifiers were built into the TCR beta cDNA libraries. The public reads were quality trimmed at Q25 with fastp and then assembled into clones with MiXCR by TCRdb, keeping productive beta chains. Entries that share a CDR3 protein sequence are merged under the most common genes and DNA. This sample comprises hundreds of thousands of distinct CDR3 sequences, approximately 53% of them detected only once. The ten largest make up roughly 4.4% of the sample. Input material: blood. The source of these receptors is a girl between 10 and 17 years old with multiple sclerosis.

This clonotype was seen more than once but under ten times. The chain employs TRBV10-3 and TRBJ1-4; D uncertain. The germline V gene has CDR1 ENHRY and CDR2 SYGVKD. The CDR3 runs to 13 residues. Trimming removed 6 bases at V and 4 bases at J, with 9 bases between. The CDR3 DNA is TGTGCCATCAGCCATCTGGGTAATGAAAAACTGTTTTTT. It encodes CAISHLGNEKLFF.

The V gene is TRBV5-6, the J gene TRBJ1-1; D might be TRBD1 (5 bases). The CDR3 sequence is 14 residues long. V lost 5 bases to trimming and J lost 1 base, with 12 bases between them. Germline V lookup: CDR1 SGHDT, CDR2 YYEEEE. The CDR3 protein is CASRPGPANTEAFF. The CDR3 DNA is TGTGCCAGCAGGCCGGGACCCGCGAACACTGAAGCTTTCTTT.

The V and J genes are TRBV12-3 or TRBV12-4 and TRBJ2-5, with D tentatively TRBD2 (6 bases). Between the trimmed V and J ends, which lost 7 bases and 1 base, there was a span of 13 bases. The CDR3 spans 14 residues. The CDR3 spells CASNKGLSQETQYF. DNA for the CDR3: TGTGCCAGCAATAAGGGACTGTCCCAAGAGACCCAGTACTTC.

This chain connects TRBV7-3 to TRBJ2-3; D remains ambiguous. Germline V gene sequence: CDR1 SGHTA, CDR2 FQGTGA. The germline V and J ends were trimmed by 4 bases and 4 bases, with 9 bases remaining between them. The CDR3 has 13 amino acids. The DNA for the CDR3 is TGTGCCAGCAGCTATGAAGCGCCAGATACGCAGTATTTT. It specifies CASSYEAPDTQYF.

This clonotype was counted between two and nine times. This chain connects TRBV12-5 to TRBJ2-1; the D call may be TRBD1 or TRBD2 (6 bases each). V was trimmed by 7 bases and J by 0 bases, leaving 13 bases between them. The CDR3 totals 15 residues. Germline CDR1 is LGHNT and CDR2 is FRNRAP. CDR3 sequence (DNA): TGTGCTAGTGCCGGGGGCGCTAGCTCCTACAATGAGCAGTTCTTC. Translation: CASAGGASSYNEQFF.

The chain uses TRBV20-1 and TRBJ2-5; D call uncertain. The CDR3 covers 15 residues. Germline CDR1 is DFQATT and CDR2 is SNEGSKA (reference sequence). Deletions cut 0 bases from V and 4 bases from J, with 15 bases between. The CDR3 DNA follows: TGCAGTGCTAGAGATCCTATGGGCCCCCTAGAGACCCAGTACTTC. It codes for CSARDPMGPLETQYF.

This chain links TRBV12-3 or TRBV12-4 with TRBJ1-5; no reliable D call. The CDR3 contains 16 residues. V was trimmed by 8 bases and J by 5 bases, leaving 22 bases between them. The CDR3 loop is CASGPHTPRRDQPQHF. The CDR3 DNA reads TGTGCCAGCGGCCCCCATACCCCAAGGCGTGATCAGCCCCAGCATTTT.

This chain links TRBV29-1 with TRBJ1-1; 7 bases map to TRBD1. The germline V gene encodes CDR1 SQVTM and CDR2 ANQGSEA. The CDR3 contains 12 residues. V shed 7 bases and J 3 bases; nucleotides not matched to a gene: 5. The CDR3 nucleotides are TGCAGCGCCGGACAGGCCTACACTGAAGCTTTCTTT. As protein: CSAGQAYTEAFF.

This chain links TRBV14 with TRBJ2-3; the D call may be TRBD1 or TRBD2 (5 bases each). Germline-derived CDR1 and CDR2 are SGHDN and FVKESK. V lost 0 bases and J 0 bases, leaving 10 bases between the germline ends. The CDR3 spans 16 residues. CDR3 loop: CASSQEVRGSTDTQYF. The CDR3 nucleotides are TGTGCCAGCAGCCAAGAAGTCCGGGGCAGCACAGATACGCAGTATTTT.

This chain joins TRBV20-1 and TRBJ2-3; 11 bases fit TRBD2. The J segment lost 4 bases and the V segment lost 6 bases, leaving 9 bases of the junction unmatched. Germline values: CDR1 DFQATT, CDR2 SNEGSKA (reference sequence). The CDR3 totals 15 residues. The CDR3 is CSATSGTSGPDTQYF. CDR3 sequence (DNA): TGCAGTGCCACGTCCGGGACTAGCGGACCAGATACGCAGTATTTT.

CDR3 DNA sequence: TGCAGCATATCCAGGACAGGGCTCGGGCAGTTCTTC. It encodes CSISRTGLGQFF. The chain is built from TRBV29-1 and TRBJ2-1; 8 positions match TRBD1. CDR1 SQVTM and CDR2 ANQGSEA come from the germline V gene. The CDR3 contains 12 residues. V lost 8 bases to trimming and J lost 12 bases; unmatched junction nucleotides: 12.

The rearrangement links TRBV14 to TRBJ2-1; 7 nucleotides agree with TRBD2. The CDR3 length is 13 residues. The germline V gene encodes CDR1 SGHDN and CDR2 FVKESK. V lost 8 bases to trimming and J lost 4 bases; unmatched junction nucleotides: 5. The CDR3 DNA reads as TGTGCCAGCCAACTAGCGCGGTACAATGAGCAGTTCTTC. This codes for CASQLARYNEQFF.

This clonotype has only a few counts. The chain combines TRBV4-2 with TRBJ2-3, with 9 bases fitting TRBD1. J gave up 5 bases and V 4 bases, and 4 bases lay outside the gene matches. CDR1 and CDR2 from the germline V gene are LGHNA and YNFKEQ. The CDR3 runs to 14 residues. DNA of the CDR3: TGTGCCAGCAGCCCTCGACAGGGGGAAGATACGCAGTATTTT. Translation: CASSPRQGEDTQYF.

This clonotype occurred a few times. CDR3 nucleotides: TGTGCCAGCAGCTCCCAGGGCCCCGAGCAGTACTTC. As protein: CASSSQGPEQYF. This chain uses TRBV7-9 with TRBJ2-7; maybe TRBD1 (5 bases). V dropped 4 bases and J dropped 6 bases, with 10 bases sitting between them. Germline CDR1 SEHNR, CDR2 FQNEAQ (reference sequence). The CDR3 is 12 amino acids.

The CDR3: CASSRGTSGGPSSYEQYF. The DNA of the CDR3 is TGTGCCAGCAGCCGGGGGACAAGCGGGGGCCCAAGCTCCTACGAGCAGTACTTC. This chain connects TRBV7-2 to TRBJ2-7, with 8 bases fitting TRBD2. Germline V gene lookup returns CDR1 SGHTA and CDR2 FQGNSA. J gave up 0 bases and V 5 bases, and 15 bases lay outside the gene matches. This CDR3 is 18 amino acids long.

This sequence joins TRBV25-1 and TRBJ2-1; no reliable D call. CDR1 is MGHDK and CDR2 is SYGVNS in the germline V gene. Trimming cost V 4 bases and J 7 bases, with 8 bases left between them. The CDR3 contains 12 residues. CDR3 protein: CASSGYPNEQFF. As DNA, the CDR3 is TGTGCCAGCAGTGGCTACCCGAATGAGCAGTTCTTC.

The rearrangement uses TRBV11-2 and TRBJ2-6, with D possibly matching TRBD2 (5 bases). This CDR3 comprises 15 residues. The germline gives CDR1 SGHAT, CDR2 FQNNGV. V gave up 4 bases and J gave up 0 bases, with 7 bases separating them. CDR3 protein: CASSSSRSGANVLTF. The CDR3 nucleotides are TGTGCCAGCAGCTCTAGCCGCTCTGGGGCCAACGTCCTGACTTTC. The complete variable domain, with remaining parts taken from reference TRBV11-2 and TRBJ2-6, reads EAGVAQSPRYKIIEKRQSVAFWCNPISGHATLYWYQQILGQGPKLLIQFQNNGVVDDSQLPKDRFSAERLKGVDSTLKIQPAKLEDSAVYLCASSSSRSGANVLTFGAGSRLTVL.

This clonotype has just one count. V is TRBV12-3 or TRBV12-4 and J is TRBJ2-3; no clear D. This CDR3 spans 14 amino acids. Trimming cost V 6 bases and J 2 bases, with 12 bases left between them. CDR3 in DNA: TGTGCCAGCAGATCACAAGGAAACACAGATACGCAGTATTTT. As protein: CASRSQGNTDTQYF.

This chain joins TRBV29-1 and TRBJ2-5, with D uncertain. With 3 bases removed from V and 6 bases from J, the gap between germline ends came to 14 bases. Germline V lookup: CDR1 SQVTM, CDR2 ANQGSEA. There are 13 residues in the CDR3. CDR3 DNA sequence: TGCAGCGTTGACGCTTTGGGTGTAAAGACCCAGTACTTC. Amino acids: CSVDALGVKTQYF.

This chain joins TRBV20-1 and TRBJ2-5; TRBD2 matches at 9 bases. Germline V gene data show CDR1 as DFQATT and CDR2 as SNEGSKA (reference sequence). Trimming at V came to 6 bases and at J to 6 bases, leaving 17 bases not matched to a gene. This CDR3 is 16 amino acids long. CDR3 bases: TGCAGTGCAGGGGGGGGCCGAGCGGGAGGTCGAAAGACCCAGTACTTC. The encoded protein is CSAGGGRAGGRKTQYF.

The rearrangement links TRBV7-2 to TRBJ2-1; D possibly corresponds to TRBD1 (5 bases). The DNA end favors TRBJ2-7, so the J call may be wrong. This CDR3 is built from 15 residues. Germline values: CDR1 SGHTA, CDR2 FQGNSA. The CDR3 loop is CASSLGPSGIYEQYF. CDR3 bases: TGTGCCAGCAGCCTCGGACCCTCAGGGATCTACGAGCAGTACTTC.

This clonotype was observed a few times. This chain connects TRBV25-1 to TRBJ2-3; 8 bases line up with TRBD2. Per the germline V gene, CDR1 is MGHDK and CDR2 is SYGVNS. With 5 bases clipped from V and 2 bases from J, the junction kept 9 bases outside the gene matches. The CDR3 extends over 16 amino acids. CDR3 region: CASSKGLAGITDTQYF. CDR3 in DNA: TGTGCCAGCAGTAAGGGATTAGCGGGAATCACAGATACGCAGTATTTT.

This sequence joins TRBV20-1 and TRBJ2-7; TRBD1 matches 9 bases. This CDR3 spans 14 amino acids. Per the germline V gene, CDR1 is DFQATT and CDR2 is SNEGSKA (reference sequence). With V trimmed by 4 bases and J by 2 bases, 6 bases remained unmatched. CDR3 DNA sequence: TGCAGTGCTACGACAGGGGGTTACCCCTACGAGCAGTACTTC. Its translation is CSATTGGYPYEQYF.

The chain recombines TRBV7-3 with TRBJ2-1; D gene ambiguous. This CDR3 region has 16 residues. Germline CDR1 reads SGHTA; CDR2 reads FQGTGA. Trimming removed 5 bases at V and 1 base at J, with 15 bases between. Here the CDR3 DNA reads TGTGCCAGCAGCCCCGCTTTTCGGCTATCCTACAATGAGCAGTTCTTC. Its translation is CASSPAFRLSYNEQFF. The full variable domain, with the rest looked up from reference TRBV7-3 and TRBJ2-1, is GAGVSQTPSNKVTEKGKYVELRCDPISGHTALYWYRQSLGQGPEFLIYFQGTGAADDSGLPNDRFFAVRPEGSVSTLKIQRTERGDSAVYLCASSPAFRLSYNEQFFGPGTRLTVL.

The rearrangement links TRBV29-1 to TRBJ2-7; 7 bases are a match to TRBD1. Germline V gene lookup returns CDR1 SQVTM and CDR2 ANQGSEA. J was trimmed by 4 bases and V by 7 bases; bases with no gene match: 7. The CDR3 contains 12 residues. CDR3 DNA: TGCAGCGGAGGACAGGCTGAGTACGAGCAGTACTTC. It codes for CSGGQAEYEQYF.

There are a few counts of this clonotype. V and J are TRBV7-9 and TRBJ2-5, with D unresolved. V was shortened by 6 bases and J by 5 bases, with 16 bases between the two germline ends. Per the germline V gene, CDR1 is SEHNR and CDR2 is FQNEAQ (reference sequence). This CDR3 has 14 residues. Here the CDR3 reads CASRSGPLGETQYF. In DNA form, the CDR3 reads TGTGCCAGCAGGTCCGGACCACTGGGGGAGACCCAGTACTTC.

The rearrangement joins TRBV2 to TRBJ2-3, with D perhaps matching TRBD2 (6 bases). CDR3 length: 14 amino acids. V lost 6 bases and J lost 6, with 16 bases in between. Germline V gives CDR1 SNHLY, CDR2 FYNNEI. This CDR3 reads CASRSGLQVDTQYF. The CDR3 DNA reads TGTGCCAGCAGATCGGGACTCCAGGTGGATACGCAGTATTTT.

A single count supports this clonotype. This sequence joins TRBV7-9 and TRBJ2-7; 12 positions match TRBD1. The end of the DNA is better explained by TRBJ2-5, so the J call may be wrong. The CDR3 contains 17 residues. Germline assignment: CDR1 SEHNR and CDR2 FQNEAQ (reference sequence). CDR3 amino acids: CASSLAAGTGGGKTQYF. The DNA for the CDR3 is TGTGCCAGCAGCTTAGCCGCCGGGACAGGGGGCGGGAAGACCCAGTACTTC.

The V call is TRBV20-1, the J call TRBJ1-1; TRBD1 aligns across 8 bases. The CDR3 length is 15 residues. The V and J ends lost 5 bases and 1 base, in that order; junction bases with no gene match: 9. Germline loops: CDR1 DFQATT, CDR2 SNEGSKA (reference sequence). Here the CDR3 DNA reads TGCAGTGCTTCTCGCGGACAGGGTTCGAACACTGAAGCTTTCTTT. Encoded protein: CSASRGQGSNTEAFF.

As DNA, the CDR3 is TGTGCCATCAGGGGACAGGTCGGGAACACTGAAGCTTTCTTT. Translated, it gives CAIRGQVGNTEAFF. This rearrangement joins TRBV10-3 to TRBJ1-1; 8 bases fit TRBD1. Trimming cost V 6 bases and J 1 base; bases outside gene matches: 4. The CDR3 has 14 amino acids. The V gene's germline CDR1 is ENHRY and CDR2 SYGVKD.